This entry is about one TCR beta chain. This CDR3 region has 13 residues. The V and J ends lost 2 bases and 4 bases respectively, with 6 bases between them. The germline gives CDR1 LGHDT, CDR2 YNNKEL (reference sequence). This specimen belongs to a study of blood T cell repertoires in COVID-19. Background on the study: The cDNA or gDNA used as material had been derived from T cells, B-cell-depleted T cells, or PBMCs.

In the study's own analysis: From reference gene primer amplification, estimates of nucleated cell counts were derived. The table came from immunoSEQ multiplex PCR; TCRdb's copy has only in-frame clones and leaves some out. V and J calls and clone size come straight from that table; D and trimming were deduced from the DNA. The sample holds more than 95,000 clones, approximately 83% seen once. V is TRBV3-1 (or the pseudogene TRBV3-2) and J is TRBJ1-3, with D unresolved. The sequenced material came from peripheral blood. This receptor was taken from a woman older than 75 with active or convalescent COVID-19. The CDR3: CASSQLSGNTIYF. DNA of the CDR3: TGTGCCAGCAGCCAACTCTCCGGAAACACCATATATTTT.